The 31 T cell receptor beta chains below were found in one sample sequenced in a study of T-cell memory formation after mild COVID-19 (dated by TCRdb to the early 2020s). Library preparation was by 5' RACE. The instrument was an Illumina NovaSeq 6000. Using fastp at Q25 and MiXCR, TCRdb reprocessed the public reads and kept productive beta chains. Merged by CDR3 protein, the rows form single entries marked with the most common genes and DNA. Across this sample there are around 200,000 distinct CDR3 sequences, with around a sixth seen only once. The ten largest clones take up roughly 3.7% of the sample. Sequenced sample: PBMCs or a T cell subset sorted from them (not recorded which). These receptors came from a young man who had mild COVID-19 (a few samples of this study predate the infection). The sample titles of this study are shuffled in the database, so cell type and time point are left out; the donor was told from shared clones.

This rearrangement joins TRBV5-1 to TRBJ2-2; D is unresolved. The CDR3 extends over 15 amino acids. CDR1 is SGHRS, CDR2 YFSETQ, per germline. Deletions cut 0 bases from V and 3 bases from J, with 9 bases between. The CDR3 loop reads CASSLAGFDTGELFF. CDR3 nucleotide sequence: TGCGCCAGCAGCTTGGCCGGGTTCGACACCGGGGAGCTGTTTTTT.

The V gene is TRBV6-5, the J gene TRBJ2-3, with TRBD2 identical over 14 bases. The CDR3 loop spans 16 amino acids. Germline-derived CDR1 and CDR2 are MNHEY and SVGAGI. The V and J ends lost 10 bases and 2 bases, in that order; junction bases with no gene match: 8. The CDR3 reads CAIRGTSGGLTDTQYF. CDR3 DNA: TGTGCCATAAGAGGGACTAGCGGGGGCCTCACAGATACGCAGTATTTT.

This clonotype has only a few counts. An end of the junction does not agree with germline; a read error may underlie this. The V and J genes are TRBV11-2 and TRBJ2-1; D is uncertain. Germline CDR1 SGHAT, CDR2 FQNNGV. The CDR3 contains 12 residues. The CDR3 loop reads CASSLVIRYPSF. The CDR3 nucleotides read TGTGCCAGCAGCTTAGTAATTCGCTACCCTAGCTTC.

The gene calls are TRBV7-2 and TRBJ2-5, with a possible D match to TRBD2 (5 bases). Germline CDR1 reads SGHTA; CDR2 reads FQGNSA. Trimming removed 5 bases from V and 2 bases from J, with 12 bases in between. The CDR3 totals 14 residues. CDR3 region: CASSHNGGQETQYF. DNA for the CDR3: TGTGCCAGCAGCCATAACGGAGGTCAAGAGACCCAGTACTTC.

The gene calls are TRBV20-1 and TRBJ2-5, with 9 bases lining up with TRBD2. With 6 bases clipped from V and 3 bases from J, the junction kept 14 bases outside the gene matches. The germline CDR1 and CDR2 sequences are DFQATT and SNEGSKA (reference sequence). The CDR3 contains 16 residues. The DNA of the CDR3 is TGCAGTGCCCCGGGAGCAGCGGGGGGAACGGAAGAGACCCAGTACTTC. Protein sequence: CSAPGAAGGTEETQYF.

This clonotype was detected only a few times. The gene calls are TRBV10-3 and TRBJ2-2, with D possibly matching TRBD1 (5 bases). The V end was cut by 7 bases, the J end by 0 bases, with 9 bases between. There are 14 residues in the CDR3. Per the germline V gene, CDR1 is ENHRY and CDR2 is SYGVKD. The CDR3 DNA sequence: TGTGCCATCAAAAGACAGCCGAACACCGGGGAGCTGTTTTTT. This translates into CAIKRQPNTGELFF.

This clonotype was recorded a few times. In nucleotides, the CDR3 is TGCGCCAGCAGCTCAAGGATATATCAGCCCCAGCATTTT. The encoded protein is CASSSRIYQPQHF. The rearrangement joins TRBV4-3 to TRBJ1-5; no clear D gene. V was cut by 5 bases and J by 5 bases, with 10 bases left in between. The germline CDR1 and CDR2 sequences are LGHNA and YSLEER. CDR3 length: 13 residues.

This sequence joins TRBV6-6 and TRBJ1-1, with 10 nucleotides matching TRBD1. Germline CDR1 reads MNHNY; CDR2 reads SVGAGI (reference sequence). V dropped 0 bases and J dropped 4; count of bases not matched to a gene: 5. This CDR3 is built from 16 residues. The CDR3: CASSYSTGGLGTEAFF. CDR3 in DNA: TGTGCCAGCAGTTACTCGACAGGGGGCTTGGGCACTGAAGCTTTCTTT.

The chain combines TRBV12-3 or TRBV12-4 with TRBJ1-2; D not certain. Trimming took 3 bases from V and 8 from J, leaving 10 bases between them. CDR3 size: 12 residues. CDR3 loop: CASSFGRTGYTF. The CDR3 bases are TGTGCCAGCAGTTTTGGGAGGACGGGCTACACCTTC.

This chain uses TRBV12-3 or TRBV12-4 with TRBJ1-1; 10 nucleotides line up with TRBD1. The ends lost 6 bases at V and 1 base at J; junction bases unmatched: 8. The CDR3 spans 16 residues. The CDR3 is CASSRDRGSRNTEAFF. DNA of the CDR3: TGTGCCAGCAGCAGGGACAGGGGATCGAGGAACACTGAAGCTTTCTTT.

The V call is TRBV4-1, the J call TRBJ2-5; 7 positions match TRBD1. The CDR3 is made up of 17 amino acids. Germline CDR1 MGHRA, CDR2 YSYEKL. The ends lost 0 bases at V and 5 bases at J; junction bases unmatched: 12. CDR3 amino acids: CASSQERGTELRETQYF. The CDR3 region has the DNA TGCGCCAGCAGCCAAGAACGAGGGACAGAACTCCGCGAGACCCAGTACTTC.

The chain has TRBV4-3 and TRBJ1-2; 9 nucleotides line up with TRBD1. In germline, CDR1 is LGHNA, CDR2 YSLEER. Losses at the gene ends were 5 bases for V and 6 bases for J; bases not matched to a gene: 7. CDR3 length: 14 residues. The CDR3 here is CASSLTGTGNGYTF. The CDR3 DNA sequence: TGCGCCAGCAGCTTGACCGGGACAGGGAATGGCTACACCTTC.

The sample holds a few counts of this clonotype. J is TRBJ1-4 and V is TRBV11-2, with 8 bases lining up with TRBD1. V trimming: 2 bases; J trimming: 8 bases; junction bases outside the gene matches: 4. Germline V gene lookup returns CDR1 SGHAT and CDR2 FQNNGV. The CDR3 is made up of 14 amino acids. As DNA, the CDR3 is TGTGCCAGCAGCTTAACAGGGGGACGGGAAAAACTGTTTTTT. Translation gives CASSLTGGREKLFF. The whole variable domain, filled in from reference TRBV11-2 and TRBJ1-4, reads EAGVAQSPRYKIIEKRQSVAFWCNPISGHATLYWYQQILGQGPKLLIQFQNNGVVDDSQLPKDRFSAERLKGVDSTLKIQPAKLEDSAVYLCASSLTGGREKLFFGSGTQLSVL.

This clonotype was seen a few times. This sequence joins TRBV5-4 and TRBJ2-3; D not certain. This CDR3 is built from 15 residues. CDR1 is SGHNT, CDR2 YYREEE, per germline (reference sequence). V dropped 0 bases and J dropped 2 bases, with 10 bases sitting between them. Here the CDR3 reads CASSLDQRYTDTQYF. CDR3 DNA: TGTGCCAGCAGCTTGGATCAGAGGTACACAGATACGCAGTATTTT.

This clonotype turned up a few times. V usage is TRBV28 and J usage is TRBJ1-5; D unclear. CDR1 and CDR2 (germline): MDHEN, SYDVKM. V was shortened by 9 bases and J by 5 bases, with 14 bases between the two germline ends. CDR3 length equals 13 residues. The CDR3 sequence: CASFGPFHQPQHF. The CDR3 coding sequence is TGTGCCAGTTTCGGGCCTTTCCATCAGCCCCAGCATTTT.

In nucleotides, the CDR3 is TGCGCCAGCAGCCAATCAGGGTATAATTCACCCCTCCACTTT. Amino acids: CASSQSGYNSPLHF. J is TRBJ1-6 and V is TRBV4-3; D may be TRBD1 (5 bases). Germline values: CDR1 LGHNA, CDR2 YSLEER. The CDR3 is 14 amino acids. The V gene lost 2 bases and the J gene lost 4 bases, with 6 bases spanning the gap.

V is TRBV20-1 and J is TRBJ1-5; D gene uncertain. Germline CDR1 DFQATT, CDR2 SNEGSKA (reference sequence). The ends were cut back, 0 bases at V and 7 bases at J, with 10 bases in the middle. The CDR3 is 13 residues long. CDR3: CSARDGREQPQHF. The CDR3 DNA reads TGCAGTGCTAGAGATGGGAGGGAACAGCCCCAGCATTTT.

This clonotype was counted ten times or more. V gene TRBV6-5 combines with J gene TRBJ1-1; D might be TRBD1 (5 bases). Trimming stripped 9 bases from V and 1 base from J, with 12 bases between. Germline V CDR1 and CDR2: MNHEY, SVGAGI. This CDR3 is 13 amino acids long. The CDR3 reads CASEKGRNTEAFF. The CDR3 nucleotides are TGTGCCAGTGAAAAGGGGCGGAACACTGAAGCTTTCTTT.

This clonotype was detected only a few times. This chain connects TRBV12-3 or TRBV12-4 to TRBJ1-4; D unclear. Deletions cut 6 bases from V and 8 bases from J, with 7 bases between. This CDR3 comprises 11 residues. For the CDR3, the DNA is TGTGCCAGCAGGTCACGGGAAAAACTGTTTTTT. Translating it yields CASRSREKLFF.

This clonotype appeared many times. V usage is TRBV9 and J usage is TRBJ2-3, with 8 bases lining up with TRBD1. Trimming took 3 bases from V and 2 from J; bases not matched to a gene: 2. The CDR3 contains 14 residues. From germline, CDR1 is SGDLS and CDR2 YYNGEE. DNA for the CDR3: TGTGCCAGCAGCGGGGGACAGGTCACAGATACGCAGTATTTT. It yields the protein CASSGGQVTDTQYF.

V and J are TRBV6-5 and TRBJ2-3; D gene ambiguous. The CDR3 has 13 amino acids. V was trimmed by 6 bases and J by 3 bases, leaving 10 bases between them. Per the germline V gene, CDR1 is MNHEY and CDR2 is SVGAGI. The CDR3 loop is CASSFLKTDTQYF. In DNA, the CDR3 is TGTGCCAGCAGCTTCCTAAAAACAGATACGCAGTATTTT.

This CDR3 is CASSESGRSTEAFF. For the CDR3, the DNA is TGTGCCAGCAGTGAATCCGGGAGGAGCACTGAAGCTTTCTTT. The genes are TRBV25-1 and TRBJ1-1, with D unresolved. CDR1 MGHDK and CDR2 SYGVNS come from the germline V gene. Deletions cut 1 base from V and 4 bases from J, with 10 bases between. The CDR3 loop spans 14 amino acids.

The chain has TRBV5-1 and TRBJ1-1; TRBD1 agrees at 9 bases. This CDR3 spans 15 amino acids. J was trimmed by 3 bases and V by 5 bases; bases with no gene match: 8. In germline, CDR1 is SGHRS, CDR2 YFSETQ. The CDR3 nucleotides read TGCGCCAGCAGACTTGGGACAGGGAGGCACACTGAAGCTTTCTTT. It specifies CASRLGTGRHTEAFF.

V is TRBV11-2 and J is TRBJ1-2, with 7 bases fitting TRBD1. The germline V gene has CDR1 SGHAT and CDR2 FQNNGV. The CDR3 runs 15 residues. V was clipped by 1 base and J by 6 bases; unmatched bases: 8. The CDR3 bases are TGTGCCAGCAGCTTAGGCAGGGGGTGGGAGCATGGCTACACCTTC. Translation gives CASSLGRGWEHGYTF.

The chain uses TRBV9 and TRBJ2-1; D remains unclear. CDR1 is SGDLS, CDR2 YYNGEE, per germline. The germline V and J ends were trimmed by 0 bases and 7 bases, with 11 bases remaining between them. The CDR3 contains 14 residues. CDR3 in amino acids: CASSVGEVGNEQFF. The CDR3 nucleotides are TGTGCCAGCAGCGTAGGAGAGGTAGGGAATGAGCAGTTCTTC.

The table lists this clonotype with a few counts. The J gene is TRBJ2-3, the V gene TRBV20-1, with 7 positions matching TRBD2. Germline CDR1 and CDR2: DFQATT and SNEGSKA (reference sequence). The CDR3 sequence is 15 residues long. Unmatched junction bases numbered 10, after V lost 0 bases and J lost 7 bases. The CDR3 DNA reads TGCAGTGCTAGAGATCATCTAGCGGTGAAGAATACGCAGTATTTT. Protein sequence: CSARDHLAVKNTQYF.

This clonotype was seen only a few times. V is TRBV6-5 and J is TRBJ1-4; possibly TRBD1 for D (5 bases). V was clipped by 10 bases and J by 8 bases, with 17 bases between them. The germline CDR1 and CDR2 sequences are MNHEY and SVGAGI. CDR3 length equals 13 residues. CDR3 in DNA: TGTGCCACCAGATCAACTGGGGGGGAAAAACTGTTTTTT. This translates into CATRSTGGEKLFF.

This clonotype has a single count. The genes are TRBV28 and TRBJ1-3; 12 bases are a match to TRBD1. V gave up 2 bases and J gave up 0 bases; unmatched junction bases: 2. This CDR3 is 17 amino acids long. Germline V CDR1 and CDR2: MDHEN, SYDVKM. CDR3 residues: CASSLGGQGASGNTIYF. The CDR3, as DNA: TGTGCCAGCAGTTTAGGGGGACAGGGGGCCTCTGGAAACACCATATATTTT.

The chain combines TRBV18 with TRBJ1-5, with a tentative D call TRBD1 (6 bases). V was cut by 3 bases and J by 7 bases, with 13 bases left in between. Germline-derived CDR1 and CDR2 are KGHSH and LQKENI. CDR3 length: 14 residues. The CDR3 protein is CASSPAGGGQPQHF. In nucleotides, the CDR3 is TGTGCCAGCTCACCGGCCGGGGGCGGCCAGCCCCAGCATTTT.

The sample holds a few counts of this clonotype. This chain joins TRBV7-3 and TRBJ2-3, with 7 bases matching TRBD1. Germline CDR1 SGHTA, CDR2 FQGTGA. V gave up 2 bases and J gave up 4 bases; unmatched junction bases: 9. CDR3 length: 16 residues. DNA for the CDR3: TGTGCCAGCAGCTTACTGGTGACAGGGCTTTCAGATACGCAGTATTTT. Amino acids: CASSLLVTGLSDTQYF.

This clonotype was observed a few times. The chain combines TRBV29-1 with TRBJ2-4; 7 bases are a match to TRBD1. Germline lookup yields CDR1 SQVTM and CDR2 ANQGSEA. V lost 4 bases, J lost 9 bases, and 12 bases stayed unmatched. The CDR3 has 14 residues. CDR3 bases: TGCAGCGTTGCTGAGGGGGCGCGAGGCACCATTCAGTACTTC. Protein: CSVAEGARGTIQYF.